This T cell receptor (beta chain) was found in a study of blood T cells in healthy people across ages. Overall study findings and caveats: No conclusive comparison of naive versus antigen-experienced cells was possible with unsorted PBMCs.

Primed by a sample-barcoded 5' primer and a J-beta primer mix, a second PCR proceeded for about 7 to 11 cycles. Using its own MiXCR run on the 5' RACE reads, TCRdb lists one record per CDR3 protein. Among roughly 720,000 distinct CDR3 sequences listed, 40% to 65% were seen once. This clonotype was seen a handful of times. Its antigen is still unknown. J was trimmed by 4 bases and V by 6 bases; bases with no gene match: 5. The CDR3 runs 14 residues. The germline gives CDR1 SEHNR, CDR2 FQNEAQ (reference sequence). The chain has TRBV7-9 and TRBJ2-5; 10 bases are shared with TRBD1. This sequence originates from a man older than 75 in good health. The specimen sequenced was blood. The CDR3 region is CASSHDRGLETQYF. CDR3 in DNA: TGTGCCAGCAGTCATGACAGGGGGCTAGAGACCCAGTACTTC.